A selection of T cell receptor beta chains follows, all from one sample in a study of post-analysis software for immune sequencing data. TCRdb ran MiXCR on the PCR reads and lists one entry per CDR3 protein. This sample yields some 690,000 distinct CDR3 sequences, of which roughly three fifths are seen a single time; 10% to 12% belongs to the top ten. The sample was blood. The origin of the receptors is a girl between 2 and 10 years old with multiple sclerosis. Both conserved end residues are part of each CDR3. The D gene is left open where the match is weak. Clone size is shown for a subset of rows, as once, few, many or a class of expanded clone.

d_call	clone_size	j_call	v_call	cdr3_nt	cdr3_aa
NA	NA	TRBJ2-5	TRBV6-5	TGTGCCGGCAGTTACAGAGACAGGTCTAGAGAGACCCAGTACTTC	CAGSYRDRSRETQYF
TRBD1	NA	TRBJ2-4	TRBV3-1	TGTGCCAGCAGCCAGGGACAGTCAATGGGGGACATTCAGTACTTC	CASSQGQSMGDIQYF
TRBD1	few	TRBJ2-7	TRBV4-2	TGTGCCAGCAGCCAAGGGACCCTGGACAGGGGGGCCTACGAGCAGTACTTC	CASSQGTLDRGAYEQYF
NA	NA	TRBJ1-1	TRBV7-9	TGTGCCAGCAGCCCTCAGGTTGGTGAAGCTTTCTTT	CASSPQVGEAFF
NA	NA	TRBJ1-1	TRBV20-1	TGCAGTGCTAGCGGCCCCCGAGGAGCTTTCTTT	CSASGPRGAFF
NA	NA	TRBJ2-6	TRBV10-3	TGTGCCATCAGACCGACAGGTCCGGGTGGGGCCAACGTCCTGACTTTC	CAIRPTGPGGANVLTF
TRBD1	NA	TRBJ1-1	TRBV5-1	TGCGCCAGCAGCTCAATACTCGACAGGGGGAACACTGAAGCTTTCTTT	CASSSILDRGNTEAFF
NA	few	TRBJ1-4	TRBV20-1	TGCAGTGCTAGAATGGGGCGGATATTAACTAATGAAAAACTGTTTTTT	CSARMGRILTNEKLFF
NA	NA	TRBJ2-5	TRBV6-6	TGTGCCAGCAGTTCAGTCCCGGGAATCCGCCAAGAGACCCAGTACTTC	CASSSVPGIRQETQYF
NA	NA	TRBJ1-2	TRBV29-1	TGCAGCGTTGTAAGAGGACCCTCCCATGGCTACACCTTC	CSVVRGPSHGYTF
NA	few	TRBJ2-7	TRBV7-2	TGTGCCAGCAGCCCCGGGGGACTCCTAATCTCCTACGAGCAGTACTTC	CASSPGGLLISYEQYF
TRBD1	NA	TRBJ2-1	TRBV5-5	TGTGCCAGCAGCTTTTATATCGAACAGGGGCCCTACAATGAGCAGTTCTTC	CASSFYIEQGPYNEQFF
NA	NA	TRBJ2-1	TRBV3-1	TGTGCCAGCAGCCAAGATTGGGGGAATGAGCAGTTCTTC	CASSQDWGNEQFF
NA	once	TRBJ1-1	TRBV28	TGTGCCGTTAAGCCACAGAACACTGAAGCTTTCTTT	CAVKPQNTEAFF
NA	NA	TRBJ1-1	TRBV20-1	TGCAGTGCTAGTTCCGGACCGAACACTGAAGCTTTCTTT	CSASSGPNTEAFF
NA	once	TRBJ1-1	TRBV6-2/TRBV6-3	TGTGCCAGCAGCCCTATATCCAGGGTAACTGAAGCTTTCTTT	CASSPISRVTEAFF
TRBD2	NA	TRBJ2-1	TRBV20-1	TGCAGTTTGAGCGGGGGGGCTTACAATGAGCAGTTCTTC	CSLSGGAYNEQFF
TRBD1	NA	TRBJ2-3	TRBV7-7	TGTGCTAGCAGCATGACGGACAGGGTTGAAGATACGCAGTATTTT	CASSMTDRVEDTQYF
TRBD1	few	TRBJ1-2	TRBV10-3	TGTGCCACCTATAGGGACAGGGCCTCTAACTATGGCTACACCTTC	CATYRDRASNYGYTF
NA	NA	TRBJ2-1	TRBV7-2	TGTGCCAGCAGTATAGGGGCAGGGTGGAATGAGCAGTTCTTC	CASSIGAGWNEQFF
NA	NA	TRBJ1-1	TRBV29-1	TGCAGCGTTGATCCGGGGATGAACACTGAAGCTTTCTTT	CSVDPGMNTEAFF
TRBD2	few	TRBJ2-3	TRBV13	TGTGCCAGCAAGGGAGGGTCAACTAGCACAGATACGCAGTATTTT	CASKGGSTSTDTQYF
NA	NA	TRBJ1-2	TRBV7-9	TGTGCCAGCATCCTTCCCCAGCCGGGAGTCTATGGCTACACCTTC	CASILPQPGVYGYTF
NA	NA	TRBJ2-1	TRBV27	TGTGCCAGCAGTTTATCGGGCGGGGGCGCATACAATGAGCAGTTCTTC	CASSLSGGGAYNEQFF
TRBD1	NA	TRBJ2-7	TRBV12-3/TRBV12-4	TGTGCCAGCAGTTTAATGACAGGGCCTCTCTACTACGAGCAGTACTTC	CASSLMTGPLYYEQYF
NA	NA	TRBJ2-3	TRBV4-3	TGCGCCAGCAGCCAAGATGTTCCGTGGAGGGGGGGGATTCGAGATACGCAGTATTTT	CASSQDVPWRGGIRDTQYF
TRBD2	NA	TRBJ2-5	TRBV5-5	TGTGCCAGCAGCGAGGGACTAGTCCCAGAGACCCAGTACTTC	CASSEGLVPETQYF